A selection of T cell receptor beta chains follows, all from one sample in a study of shared clonotypes between healthy human individuals. Assay used: immunoSEQ multiplex PCR; TCRdb lists only in-frame clones, some missing. Of 1.4 million to 1.5 million clones in the sample, approximately 96% were seen once. Sequencing was performed on naive CD4+ T cells sorted from blood. The receptors shown here come from a young man in good health. Each CDR3 is given with its conserved first and last residue. Each record gives: CDR3 protein, CDR3 DNA, clone size, D gene, J gene, V gene. A D gene is named only where the DNA matches it firmly. Not every row has a clone size; where given, it reads once, few, many or a size class.

CDR3aa: CASSVASGIYEQYF; CDR3nt: TGTGCCAGCAGCGTCGCTAGCGGGATTTACGAGCAGTACTTC; abundance: NA; d_gene: TRBD2; j_gene: TRBJ2-7; v_gene: TRBV9
CDR3aa: CASSLSGGGNQPQHF; CDR3nt: TGTGCCAGCAGCTTATCTGGGGGGGGCAATCAGCCCCAGCATTTT; abundance: NA; d_gene: NA; j_gene: TRBJ1-5; v_gene: TRBV11-2
CDR3aa: CASTLDSPREQFF; CDR3nt: TGTGCCAGCACCCTCGACAGTCCTAGGGAGCAGTTCTTC; abundance: NA; d_gene: NA; j_gene: TRBJ2-1; v_gene: TRBV27
CDR3aa: CASSLSRLAGGFIGELFF; CDR3nt: TGTGCCAGCAGTTTATCGCGACTAGCGGGAGGGTTTATCGGGGAGCTGTTTTTT; abundance: NA; d_gene: TRBD2; j_gene: TRBJ2-2; v_gene: TRBV27
CDR3aa: CASSWTGDYEQYF; CDR3nt: TGTGCCAGCAGTTGGACAGGGGACTACGAGCAGTACTTC; abundance: NA; d_gene: TRBD1; j_gene: TRBJ2-7; v_gene: TRBV2
CDR3aa: CASSLGLAGDTQYF; CDR3nt: TGTGCCAGCAGCTTAGGACTAGCTGGAGATACGCAGTATTTT; abundance: NA; d_gene: NA; j_gene: TRBJ2-3; v_gene: TRBV13
CDR3aa: CASSPPTEQYF; CDR3nt: TGTGCCAGCAGCCCACCGACAGAGCAGTACTTC; abundance: NA; d_gene: NA; j_gene: TRBJ2-7; v_gene: TRBV9
CDR3aa: CASSGLAGEQETQYF; CDR3nt: TGTGCCAGCAGTGGCCTAGCGGGAGAGCAGGAGACCCAGTACTTC; abundance: medium-sized; d_gene: TRBD2; j_gene: TRBJ2-5; v_gene: TRBV2
CDR3aa: CASSRPDDSSGSTGELFF; CDR3nt: TGCGCCAGCAGCCGCCCAGACGATTCTAGCGGGAGCACCGGGGAGCTGTTTTTT; abundance: once; d_gene: TRBD2; j_gene: TRBJ2-2; v_gene: TRBV5-1
CDR3aa: CASSGGRWGGPDTQYF; CDR3nt: TGTGCCAGCAGCGGCGGCAGGTGGGGGGGTCCAGATACGCAGTATTTT; abundance: NA; d_gene: TRBD2; j_gene: TRBJ2-3; v_gene: TRBV9
CDR3aa: CASSAGTFYEQYF; CDR3nt: TGTGCCAGCAGTGCTGGGACATTTTACGAGCAGTACTTC; abundance: NA; d_gene: NA; j_gene: TRBJ2-7; v_gene: TRBV25-1
CDR3aa: CAIQTGASYEQYF; CDR3nt: TGTGCCATCCAGACAGGGGCTTCCTACGAGCAGTACTTC; abundance: NA; d_gene: TRBD1; j_gene: TRBJ2-7; v_gene: TRBV7-2
CDR3aa: CASSLGVGFRESYNEQFF; CDR3nt: TGTGCCAGCAGCTTAGGGGTTGGTTTCCGTGAATCCTACAATGAGCAGTTCTTC; abundance: NA; d_gene: NA; j_gene: TRBJ2-1; v_gene: TRBV7-6
CDR3aa: CASSVDRRNNQPQHF; CDR3nt: TGTGCCAGCAGTGTGGACAGGCGGAACAATCAGCCCCAGCATTTT; abundance: once; d_gene: TRBD1; j_gene: TRBJ1-5; v_gene: TRBV2
CDR3aa: CAISVVHGYTF; CDR3nt: TGTGCCATCAGCGTCGTGCATGGCTACACCTTC; abundance: once; d_gene: NA; j_gene: TRBJ1-2; v_gene: TRBV10-3
CDR3aa: CASSGGQGVYEQYF; CDR3nt: TGTGCCAGCAGCGGGGGACAGGGGGTTTACGAGCAGTACTTC; abundance: NA; d_gene: TRBD1; j_gene: TRBJ2-7; v_gene: TRBV2
CDR3aa: CAIIGRNNEQFF; CDR3nt: TGTGCCATCATTGGCAGAAACAATGAGCAGTTCTTC; abundance: once; d_gene: NA; j_gene: TRBJ2-1; v_gene: TRBV10-3
CDR3aa: CASREQGPYEQYF; CDR3nt: TGTGCCAGCAGGGAACAGGGCCCCTACGAGCAGTACTTC; abundance: once; d_gene: NA; j_gene: TRBJ2-7; v_gene: TRBV2
CDR3aa: CASRLRVAVSYNEQFF; CDR3nt: TGTGCCAGCAGGCTCCGGGTAGCGGTATCCTACAATGAGCAGTTCTTC; abundance: NA; d_gene: NA; j_gene: TRBJ2-1; v_gene: TRBV2
CDR3aa: CASSLPLDYGYTF; CDR3nt: TGTGCCAGCAGCCTACCTTTGGACTATGGCTACACCTTC; abundance: NA; d_gene: NA; j_gene: TRBJ1-2; v_gene: TRBV5-4
CDR3aa: CASSPGTSGRGGQYF; CDR3nt: TGTGCCAGTAGTCCCGGGACTAGCGGGAGAGGGGGGCAGTACTTC; abundance: once; d_gene: TRBD2; j_gene: TRBJ2-7; v_gene: TRBV19
CDR3aa: CASSLKGTARLNQPQHF; CDR3nt: TGTGCCAGCAGTTTAAAGGGAACAGCCCGTCTCAATCAGCCCCAGCATTTT; abundance: NA; d_gene: NA; j_gene: TRBJ1-5; v_gene: TRBV28
CDR3aa: CASSHFLAGQNTGELFF; CDR3nt: TGTGCCAGCAGCCACTTCCTAGCGGGTCAGAACACCGGGGAGCTGTTTTTT; abundance: once; d_gene: TRBD2; j_gene: TRBJ2-2; v_gene: TRBV14
CDR3aa: CASSPTYSYNEQFF; CDR3nt: TGTGCCAGCTCACCGACATACTCCTACAATGAGCAGTTCTTC; abundance: NA; d_gene: NA; j_gene: TRBJ2-1; v_gene: TRBV18
CDR3aa: CASSRGGAQETQYF; CDR3nt: TGTGCCAGCAGCCGGGGGGGCGCCCAAGAGACCCAGTACTTC; abundance: NA; d_gene: TRBD2; j_gene: TRBJ2-5; v_gene: TRBV25-1
CDR3aa: CATQPRQENTEAFF; CDR3nt: TGTGCCACCCAGCCTCGTCAGGAGAACACTGAAGCTTTCTTT; abundance: NA; d_gene: NA; j_gene: TRBJ1-1; v_gene: TRBV2
CDR3aa: CATSRDRMGLSNQPQHF; CDR3nt: TGTGCCACCAGCAGAGATCGGATGGGGCTGAGCAATCAGCCCCAGCATTTT; abundance: NA; d_gene: NA; j_gene: TRBJ1-5; v_gene: TRBV15
CDR3aa: CASSPDRQGGYEQYF; CDR3nt: TGCGCCAGCAGCCCCGATCGACAGGGTGGCTACGAGCAGTACTTC; abundance: NA; d_gene: TRBD1; j_gene: TRBJ2-7; v_gene: TRBV10-1
CDR3aa: CASSSSDTQYF; CDR3nt: TGTGCCAGCAGTTCCTCAGATACGCAGTATTTT; abundance: NA; d_gene: NA; j_gene: TRBJ2-3; v_gene: TRBV5-6
CDR3aa: CASSLGVLAGVADTQYF; CDR3nt: TGTGCCAGCAGCTTAGGGGTACTAGCGGGAGTTGCAGATACGCAGTATTTT; abundance: NA; d_gene: TRBD2; j_gene: TRBJ2-3; v_gene: TRBV13
CDR3aa: CASSPPGPIEGYTF; CDR3nt: TGTGCCAGCTCACCACCGGGCCCCATTGAGGGCTACACCTTC; abundance: NA; d_gene: NA; j_gene: TRBJ1-2; v_gene: TRBV18
CDR3aa: CASSLTGTGPEKLFF; CDR3nt: TGTGCCAGCAGTCTTACCGGGACAGGGCCAGAAAAACTGTTTTTT; abundance: once; d_gene: TRBD1; j_gene: TRBJ1-4; v_gene: TRBV28
CDR3aa: CASRPTAGGVVEQFF; CDR3nt: TGTGCCAGTAGACCCACGGCGGGAGGAGTCGTTGAGCAGTTCTTC; abundance: NA; d_gene: TRBD2; j_gene: TRBJ2-1; v_gene: TRBV19
CDR3aa: CASSLGLVGNIQYF; CDR3nt: TGCGCCAGCAGCTTGGGACTAGTAGGGAACATTCAGTACTTC; abundance: NA; d_gene: NA; j_gene: TRBJ2-4; v_gene: TRBV5-1
CDR3aa: CASSREGGDQPQHF; CDR3nt: TGTGCCAGCAGCAGAGAAGGGGGGGATCAGCCCCAGCATTTT; abundance: NA; d_gene: NA; j_gene: TRBJ1-5; v_gene: TRBV5-4
CDR3aa: CASSFFTGNTEAFF; CDR3nt: TGTGCCAGCAGCTTCTTCACAGGGAACACTGAAGCTTTCTTT; abundance: NA; d_gene: NA; j_gene: TRBJ1-1; v_gene: TRBV5-4
CDR3aa: CASSGRVITGRNEQFF; CDR3nt: TGTGCCAGCAGCGGCCGGGTGATCACAGGGCGCAATGAGCAGTTCTTC; abundance: NA; d_gene: NA; j_gene: TRBJ2-1; v_gene: TRBV11-2
CDR3aa: CASSLIGMGFHEQYF; CDR3nt: TGTGCCAGCAGCTTAATTGGGATGGGGTTCCACGAGCAGTACTTC; abundance: NA; d_gene: NA; j_gene: TRBJ2-7; v_gene: TRBV7-9
CDR3aa: CASSFQPGRHNNEQFF; CDR3nt: TGTGCCAGCAGCTTCCAGCCGGGACGCCACAACAATGAGCAGTTCTTC; abundance: NA; d_gene: NA; j_gene: TRBJ2-1; v_gene: TRBV7-8
CDR3aa: CASSARDRARDEQFF; CDR3nt: TGTGCCAGCAGCGCCCGGGACAGGGCAAGGGATGAGCAGTTCTTC; abundance: NA; d_gene: TRBD1; j_gene: TRBJ2-1; v_gene: TRBV9
CDR3aa: CASSLIFGTEAFF; CDR3nt: TGTGCCAGCAGCTTGATATTCGGGACTGAAGCTTTCTTT; abundance: NA; d_gene: NA; j_gene: TRBJ1-1; v_gene: TRBV5-4
CDR3aa: CASSEGSGSGYEQYF; CDR3nt: TGTGCCAGCAGTGAGGGTAGCGGGAGCGGCTACGAGCAGTACTTC; abundance: NA; d_gene: TRBD2; j_gene: TRBJ2-7; v_gene: TRBV27
CDR3aa: CASSLLPSYSGNYNEQFF; CDR3nt: TGTGCCAGCAGCCTATTGCCTTCATATAGCGGGAACTACAATGAGCAGTTCTTC; abundance: NA; d_gene: TRBD2; j_gene: TRBJ2-1; v_gene: TRBV14
CDR3aa: CASKRSGQNKNIQYF; CDR3nt: TGTGCCAGCAAACGGTCGGGACAGAACAAAAACATTCAGTACTTC; abundance: NA; d_gene: TRBD1; j_gene: TRBJ2-4; v_gene: TRBV27
CDR3aa: CASSQGTPGTDTQYF; CDR3nt: TGCGCCAGCAGCCAAGGGACTCCGGGGACAGATACGCAGTATTTT; abundance: NA; d_gene: NA; j_gene: TRBJ2-3; v_gene: TRBV4-3
CDR3aa: CAWSKTVVAFF; CDR3nt: TGTGCCTGGAGTAAGACAGTCGTAGCTTTCTTT; abundance: NA; d_gene: NA; j_gene: TRBJ1-1; v_gene: TRBV30
CDR3aa: CSARRYNEQFF; CDR3nt: TGCAGTGCTCGACGGTACAATGAGCAGTTCTTC; abundance: NA; d_gene: NA; j_gene: TRBJ2-1; v_gene: TRBV20-1
CDR3aa: CASSLGGANVLTF; CDR3nt: TGTGCCAGCAGCTTAGGTGGGGCCAACGTCCTGACTTTC; abundance: NA; d_gene: NA; j_gene: TRBJ2-6; v_gene: TRBV7-3
CDR3aa: CASSLNLSPSTDTQYF; CDR3nt: TGTGCCAGCAGCCTCAACTTGAGCCCGAGCACAGATACGCAGTATTTT; abundance: NA; d_gene: NA; j_gene: TRBJ2-3; v_gene: TRBV6-4
CDR3aa: CASSSTTSGRVSEQFF; CDR3nt: TGTGCCAGCAGCTCGACGACTAGCGGGAGGGTGAGTGAGCAGTTCTTC; abundance: NA; d_gene: TRBD2; j_gene: TRBJ2-1; v_gene: TRBV13
CDR3aa: CAGGTREQFF; CDR3nt: TGTGCCGGGGGAACTAGGGAGCAGTTCTTC; abundance: NA; d_gene: NA; j_gene: TRBJ2-1; v_gene: TRBV6-1